Given below is one TCR beta chain in context. Clones were sequenced by immunoSEQ multiplex PCR, and TCRdb holds only the in-frame ones, with some missing. The table shows 230,000 or so clones, with 75% to 90% occurring only once. Germline V gene sequence: CDR1 SGHTA, CDR2 FQGNSA. The CDR3 extends over 16 amino acids. Germline trimming cut 2 bases from V and 6 bases from J; bases unmatched to any gene: 10. This entry belongs to a study of blood T cell repertoires in COVID-19. V and J are TRBV7-2 and TRBJ2-7, with 10 bases lining up with TRBD2. Sequenced input: peripheral blood. The receptor was isolated from a human donor in a cohort sampled during active COVID-19. For the CDR3, the DNA is TGTGCCAGCAGCTTAAATAGCGGGGCTAGCGGGAGCGAGCAGTACTTC. Its translation is CASSLNSGASGSEQYF.